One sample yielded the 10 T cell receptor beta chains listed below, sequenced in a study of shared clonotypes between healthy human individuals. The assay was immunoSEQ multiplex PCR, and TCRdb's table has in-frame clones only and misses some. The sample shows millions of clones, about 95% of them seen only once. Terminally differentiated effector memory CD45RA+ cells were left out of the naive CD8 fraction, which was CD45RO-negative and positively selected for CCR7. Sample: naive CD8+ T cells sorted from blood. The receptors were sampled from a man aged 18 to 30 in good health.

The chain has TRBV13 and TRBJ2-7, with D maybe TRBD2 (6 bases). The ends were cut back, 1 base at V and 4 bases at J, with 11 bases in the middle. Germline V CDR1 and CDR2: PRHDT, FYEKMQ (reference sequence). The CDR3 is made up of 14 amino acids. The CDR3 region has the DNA TGTGCCAGCAGCTTAGCGGGAGAGGTGTACGAGCAGTACTTC. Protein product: CASSLAGEVYEQYF.

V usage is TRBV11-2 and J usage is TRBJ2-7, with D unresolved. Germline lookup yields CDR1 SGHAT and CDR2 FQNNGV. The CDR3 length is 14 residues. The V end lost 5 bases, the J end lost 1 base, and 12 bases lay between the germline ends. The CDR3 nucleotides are TGTGCCAGCAGCGGTAGAGGCCCATCCTACGAGCAGTACTTC. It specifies CASSGRGPSYEQYF.

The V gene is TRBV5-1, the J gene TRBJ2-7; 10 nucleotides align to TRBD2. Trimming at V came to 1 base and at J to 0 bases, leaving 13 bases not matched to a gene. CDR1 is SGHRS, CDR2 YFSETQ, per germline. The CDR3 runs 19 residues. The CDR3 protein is CASSLTKGLAGGTSYEQYF. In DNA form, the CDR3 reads TGCGCCAGCAGCTTGACTAAAGGCTTAGCGGGGGGTACCTCCTACGAGCAGTACTTC.

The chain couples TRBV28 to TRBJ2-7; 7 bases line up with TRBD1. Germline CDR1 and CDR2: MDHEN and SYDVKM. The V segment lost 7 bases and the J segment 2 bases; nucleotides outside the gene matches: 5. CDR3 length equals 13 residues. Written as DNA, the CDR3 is TGTGCCAGCACGGAGCAGGGGGCCTACGAGCAGTACTTC. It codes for CASTEQGAYEQYF.

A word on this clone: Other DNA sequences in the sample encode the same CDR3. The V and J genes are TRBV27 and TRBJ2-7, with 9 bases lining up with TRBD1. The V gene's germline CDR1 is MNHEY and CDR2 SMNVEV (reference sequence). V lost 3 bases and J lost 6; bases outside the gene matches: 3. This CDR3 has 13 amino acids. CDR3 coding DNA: TGTGCCAGCAGTTTCGGGACAGGGACCGAGCAGTACTTC. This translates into CASSFGTGTEQYF.

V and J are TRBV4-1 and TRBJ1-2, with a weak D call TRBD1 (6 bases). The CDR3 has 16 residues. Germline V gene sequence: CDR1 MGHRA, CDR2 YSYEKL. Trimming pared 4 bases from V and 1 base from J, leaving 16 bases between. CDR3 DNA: TGCGCCAGCAGCCCCGAACAGGGTCCCCTTAACTATGGCTACACCTTC. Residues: CASSPEQGPLNYGYTF.

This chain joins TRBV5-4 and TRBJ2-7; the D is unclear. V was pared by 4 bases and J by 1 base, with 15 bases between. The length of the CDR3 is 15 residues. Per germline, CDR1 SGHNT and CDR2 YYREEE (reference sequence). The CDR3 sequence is CASSDVGVASYEQYF. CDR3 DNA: TGTGCCAGCAGCGACGTCGGTGTCGCATCCTACGAGCAGTACTTC.

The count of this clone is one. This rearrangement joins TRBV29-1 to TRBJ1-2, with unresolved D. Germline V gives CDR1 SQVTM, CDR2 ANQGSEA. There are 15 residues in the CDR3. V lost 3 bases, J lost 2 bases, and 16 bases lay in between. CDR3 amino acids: CSVDYPLGGNYGYTF. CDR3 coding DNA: TGCAGCGTTGATTATCCGCTGGGAGGCAACTATGGCTACACCTTC.

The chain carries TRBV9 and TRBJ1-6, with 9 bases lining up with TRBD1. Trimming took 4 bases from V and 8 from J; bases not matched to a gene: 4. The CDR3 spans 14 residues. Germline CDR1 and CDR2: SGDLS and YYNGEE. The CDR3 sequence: CASSFRQGDSPLHF. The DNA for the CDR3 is TGTGCCAGCAGCTTCCGACAGGGGGATTCACCCCTCCACTTT.

CDR3: CASSSRVSPGSLETQYF. CDR3 DNA: TGTGCCAGCAGCTCCCGTGTGTCGCCCGGGAGTCTGGAGACCCAGTACTTC. The chain employs TRBV11-3 and TRBJ2-5; D may be TRBD2 (6 bases). Germline V gene lookup returns CDR1 SGHNT and CDR2 YENEEA. The CDR3 has 17 residues. Trimming shortened V by 4 bases and J by 5 bases, and 23 bases separated the two germline ends.